Here is one T cell receptor (beta chain) with its context. The sample comes from a study of blood T cell repertoires in COVID-19. The V and J ends lost 7 bases and 3 bases, in that order; junction bases with no gene match: 7. The CDR3 is 14 residues long. The germline CDR1 and CDR2 sequences are SNHLY and FYNNEI. Original handling: It was from reference gene primer amplification that nucleated cell counts were estimated. This table comes from immunoSEQ multiplex PCR, and its TCRdb copy is limited to in-frame clones, with some not included. The V and J calls and clone size are taken from that table; D and trimming were inferred from the DNA. The repertoire holds just over 300,000 clones, with 80% to 90% as singletons. In terms of age and location, participants ranged from roughly 18 to 95 years and lived in under 30 US areas. Participant reports of clinical history set cohort assignment. All recovered Cohort 3 donors got two negative PCRs, got clearance, or saw symptom resolution.

This receptor was identified in a young man who had recovered from COVID-19. The sequenced sample consisted of PBMCs or T cells enriched from blood (not recorded which). The V call is TRBV2, the J call TRBJ1-2; 8 positions match TRBD1. The CDR3 reads CASNQQGEHYGYTF. The CDR3 region has the DNA TGTGCCAGCAACCAACAGGGGGAACACTATGGCTACACCTTC. Supplemented by reference TRBV2 and TRBJ1-2, the full variable domain reads EPEVTQTPSHQVTQMGQEVILRCVPISNHLYFYWYRQILGQKVEFLVSFYNNEISEKSEIFDDQFSVERPDGSNFTLKIRSTKLEDSAMYFCASNQQGEHYGYTFGSGTRLTVV.